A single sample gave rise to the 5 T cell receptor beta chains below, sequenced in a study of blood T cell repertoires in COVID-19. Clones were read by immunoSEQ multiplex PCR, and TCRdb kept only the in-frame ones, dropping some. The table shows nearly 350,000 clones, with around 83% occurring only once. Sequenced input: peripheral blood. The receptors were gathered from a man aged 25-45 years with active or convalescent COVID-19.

The CDR3 DNA reads TGTGCCAGTAGTTCGCGGACTAGCGGTTACTACGAGCAGTACTTC. Amino acid sequence: CASSSRTSGYYEQYF. The V and J genes are TRBV19 and TRBJ2-7, with TRBD2 matching 10 bases. Germline CDR1 reads LNHDA; CDR2 reads SQIVND (reference sequence). J was trimmed by 3 bases and V by 5 bases; bases with no gene match: 7. The CDR3 is 15 residues long.

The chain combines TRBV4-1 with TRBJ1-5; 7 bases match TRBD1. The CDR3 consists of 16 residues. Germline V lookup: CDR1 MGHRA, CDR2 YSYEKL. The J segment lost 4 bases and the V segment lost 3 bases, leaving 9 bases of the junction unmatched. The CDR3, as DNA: TGCGCCAGCAGCCACACCGGGACAGATCCTAATCAGCCCCAGCATTTT. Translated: CASSHTGTDPNQPQHF.

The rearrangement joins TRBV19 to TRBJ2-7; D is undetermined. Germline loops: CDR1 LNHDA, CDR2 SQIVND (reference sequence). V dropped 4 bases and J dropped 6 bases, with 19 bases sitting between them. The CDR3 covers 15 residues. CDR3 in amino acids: CASSTRPTLLSEQYF. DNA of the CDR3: TGTGCCAGTAGTACGCGCCCCACACTACTATCCGAGCAGTACTTC.

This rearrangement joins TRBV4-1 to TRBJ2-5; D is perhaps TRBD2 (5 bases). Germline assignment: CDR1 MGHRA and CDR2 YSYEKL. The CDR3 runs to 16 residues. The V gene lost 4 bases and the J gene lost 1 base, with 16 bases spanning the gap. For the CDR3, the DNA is TGCGCCAGCAGCCGTTTCCCTGAGGGATTCCAAGAGACCCAGTACTTC. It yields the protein CASSRFPEGFQETQYF.

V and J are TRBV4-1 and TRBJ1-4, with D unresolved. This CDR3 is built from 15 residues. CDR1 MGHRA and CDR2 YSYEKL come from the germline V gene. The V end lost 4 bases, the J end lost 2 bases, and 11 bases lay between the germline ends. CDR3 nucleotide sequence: TGCGCCAGCAGCCTCACATCTCTCACTAATGAAAAACTGTTTTTT. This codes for CASSLTSLTNEKLFF.